This TCR beta chain appears in the sequencing data of a study of cytomegalovirus exposure and HLA in healthy donors. PCR used 60 Vbeta primers and 13 Jbeta primers. As originally analysed: Unique TCR beta chains numbered 80 million to 95 million in a later analysis, with about 11 million shared. Clones were read by immunoSEQ multiplex PCR, and TCRdb kept only the in-frame ones, dropping some. Clone size and V and J calls were adopted from that table, with D and trimming inferred from the DNA. The sample has approximately 44,000 clones, approximately 77% seen once. Unmatched junction bases numbered 8, after V lost 2 bases and J lost 7 bases. There are 16 residues in the CDR3. Germline V lookup: CDR1 MGHDK, CDR2 SYGVNS. General study findings and limits: Investigators reported approximately 170 TCR beta chains as tied to cytomegalovirus.

As concerns this clone: Its specificity is not known.

The sample comprised PBMCs. The receptor was derived from a man younger than 40 in good health and CMV-seronegative. The chain is built from TRBV25-1 and TRBJ1-2; TRBD1 agrees at 12 bases. As DNA, the CDR3 is TGTGCCAGCAGTGAAGGGGGACAGGGGGCGCGATTTGGCTACACCTTC. Translating gives CASSEGGQGARFGYTF.